This section outlines one T cell receptor beta chain sequence together with its context. What it recognizes is unknown. Splitting the CD4+ cells yielded a CD45RA+ naive subset and a CD45RA-negative memory subset. This sample stems from a study of shared clonotypes between healthy human individuals. Regarding the study as a whole: In a handful of donors, about 5% of naive CD4 clonotypes appeared in common.

The CDR3 is 15 amino acids. The germline V gene encodes CDR1 SGDLS and CDR2 YYNGEE. With V trimmed by 4 bases and J by 9 bases, 11 bases remained unmatched. The run depth of the assay was deep. TCRdb's table, derived via immunoSEQ multiplex PCR, lists solely in-frame clones and lacks some. The profile covers about 2 million clones, with over 85% appearing a single time and roughly 0.13% taken by the ten largest. The chain carries TRBV9 and TRBJ2-1, with 9 positions matching TRBD2. The receptor was derived from a man between 18 and 29 years old in good health. The sequenced material came from naive CD4+ T cells sorted from blood. Sample subset: CD45RA+ positively selected. The CDR3: CASSRGGGASVEQFF. In DNA, the CDR3 is TGTGCCAGCAGCAGAGGCGGGGGGGCCTCGGTTGAGCAGTTCTTC.